This entry features one T cell receptor beta chain sequence. The antigen remains undetermined. This may come from a read error, since a much larger clone is one base off. The germline V and J ends were trimmed by 0 bases and 5 bases, with 14 bases remaining between them. This CDR3 region has 14 residues. CDR1 and CDR2 (germline): DFQATT, SNEGSKA (reference sequence). Amplifying from RNA transcripts, the study obtained TCR beta CDR3 regions. Second-round multiplex PCR came after a first-round RT-PCR that employed HTBI primers. TCRdb re-called the multiplex PCR reads through MiXCR, storing one row per CDR3 protein. This table has roughly 1.1 million distinct CDR3 sequences, roughly two fifths appearing once. The data stem from a study of Graves' ophthalmopathy and Graves' hyperthyroidism. Study as a whole: The authors defined stable hyperthyroidism as no ophthalmopathy within 18 months of follow-up.

Study outcomes and limitations: For predicting ophthalmopathy progression, the model had approximately 70% sensitivity and approximately 72% specificity. Separation of ophthalmopathy from stable hyperthyroidism was achieved by a 13-signature model, at roughly 90% sensitivity and roughly 80% specificity.

Hyperthyroidism patients, aged 18 to 65, were newly diagnosed, under 2 months' duration. The V and J genes are TRBV20-1 and TRBJ2-7, with TRBD2 as a possible D gene (6 bases). The source material was peripheral blood or thyroid tissue (not recorded which). The origin of this receptor is an adult man with Graves' hyperthyroidism. This CDR3 is CSAREEAWRDEQYF. The DNA of the CDR3 is TGCAGTGCTAGAGAGGAGGCTTGGAGGGACGAGCAGTACTTC.